A selection of T cell receptor beta chains follows, all from one sample in a study of T cell repertoires in cytomegalovirus infection. These receptors have no known antigen. TCRdb passed the reads through MiXCR, listing each CDR3 protein once. The repertoire holds about half a million distinct CDR3 sequences, with roughly 43% as singletons. Sample: cultured PBMCs, taken from culture after CMV antigen stimulation. The receptors originated from a human donor in good health (CMV status not recorded). Some clones in this sample may be carry-over from other donors' samples. Each CDR3 is given with its conserved first and last residue. The D gene is left open where the match is weak. Size is omitted from some rows. Given values are once, few, many or a class for expanded clones.

>13|NA|NA|TRBV10-3|TRBJ2-2
CAIRRGDTGELFF
TGTGCCATCAGGAGGGGAGACACCGGGGAGCTGTTTTTT
>14|NA|NA|TRBV20-1|TRBJ2-7
CSAVTGTVNYEQYF
TGCAGTGCTGTAACCGGGACCGTCAACTACGAGCAGTACTTC
>19|TRBD2|NA|TRBV4-1|TRBJ2-2
CASSHHPGTSGRNTGELFF
TGCGCCAGCAGCCATCATCCCGGGACTAGCGGGCGGAACACCGGGGAGCTGTTTTTT
>12|NA|few|TRBV7-8|TRBJ1-1
CASSLGISEAFF
TGTGCCAGCAGCTTAGGGATCTCTGAAGCTTTCTTT
>12|NA|few|TRBV6-6|TRBJ2-3
CASSRPGDTQYF
TGTGCCAGCAGTAGGCCCGGAGATACGCAGTATTTT
>14|TRBD2|few|TRBV2|TRBJ2-1
CASSGLAGDNEQFF
TGTGCCAGCAGTGGGCTAGCGGGAGATAATGAGCAGTTCTTC
>14|NA|NA|TRBV6-6|TRBJ2-2
CASSYGQHTGELFF
TGTGCCAGCAGTTACGGACAGCACACCGGGGAGCTGTTTTTT
>14|NA|NA|TRBV7-6|TRBJ2-7
CAIREVRKPYEQYF
TGTGCCATCCGGGAAGTGCGAAAACCCTACGAGCAGTACTTC
>11|TRBD1|few|TRBV18|TRBJ1-1
CASSLDRGAFF
TGTGCCAGCTCACTCGACAGGGGAGCTTTCTTT
>23|NA|NA|TRBV12-3/TRBV12-4|TRBJ1-4
CASSLRGRGLLTVNVATNEKLFF
TGTGCCAGCAGCCTCCGCGGCAGGGGATTATTGACGGTTAATGTTGCAACTAATGAAAAACTGTTTTTT
>14|NA|NA|TRBV5-4|TRBJ2-5
CASSWGGVKETQYF
TGTGCCAGCAGCTGGGGCGGGGTAAAAGAGACCCAGTACTTC
>16|NA|few|TRBV12-3/TRBV12-4|TRBJ2-7
CASSSQANGFYYEQYF
TGTGCCAGCAGTTCACAGGCTAACGGGTTTTACTACGAGCAGTACTTC
>19|TRBD1|few|TRBV2|TRBJ1-3
CASRGRGQRSSSSGNTIYF
TGTGCCAGTAGGGGTCGGGGACAGAGATCTTCAAGCTCTGGAAACACCATATATTTT
>16|NA|few|TRBV6-1|TRBJ2-1
CASMGRGRGYYNEQFF
TGTGCCAGCATGGGCAGGGGGCGGGGGTATTACAATGAGCAGTTCTTC
>16|NA|few|TRBV9|TRBJ2-3
CASGSGGKGYTDTQYF
TGTGCCAGCGGGTCAGGAGGGAAGGGTTACACAGATACGCAGTATTTT
>14|NA|NA|TRBV11-2|TRBJ2-7
CASSLENRGDEQYF
TGTGCCAGCAGCTTAGAGAATCGTGGGGACGAGCAGTACTTC
>14|TRBD2|NA|TRBV19|TRBJ2-1
CASSMTSGNNEQFF
TGTGCCAGTAGTATGACTAGCGGGAACAATGAGCAGTTCTTC
>17|NA|few|TRBV11-2|TRBJ2-1
CASSLDQPRGGPGEQFF
TGTGCCAGCAGCTTAGATCAGCCCAGGGGGGGGCCCGGTGAGCAGTTCTTC
>13|TRBD2|NA|TRBV12-3/TRBV12-4|TRBJ2-1
CASSSGRLNEQFF
TGTGCCAGCAGCTCCGGGAGGCTCAATGAGCAGTTCTTC
>14|TRBD1|few|TRBV7-2|TRBJ1-2
CASSLVLGQGSYTF
TGTGCCAGCAGCTTAGTCCTAGGACAGGGGAGCTACACCTTC
>15|NA|NA|TRBV12-3/TRBV12-4|TRBJ2-2
CASSLLPFNTGELFF
TGTGCCAGCAGTTTACTTCCCTTTAACACCGGGGAGCTGTTTTTT
>18|TRBD2|NA|TRBV6-2/TRBV6-3|TRBJ2-7
CASSYGTGVGRAVYEQYF
TGTGCCAGCAGTTACGGCACGGGGGTCGGGAGGGCCGTTTACGAGCAGTACTTC
>15|NA|few|TRBV12-3/TRBV12-4|TRBJ2-1
CASSLILGVSGEQFF
TGTGCCAGCAGTCTTATACTAGGGGTCTCTGGTGAGCAGTTCTTC
>18|TRBD2|NA|TRBV4-1|TRBJ2-2
CASSQAVLAGSTTGELFF
TGCGCCAGCAGCCAAGCGGTCCTAGCGGGGAGTACCACCGGGGAGCTGTTTTTT
>12|NA|NA|TRBV5-1|TRBJ2-1
CASSLPPGEQFF
TGCGCCAGCAGCTTGCCCCCGGGAGAGCAGTTCTTC
>13|NA|few|TRBV7-2|TRBJ2-5
CASSRGGPETQYF
TGTGCCAGCAGTAGGGGGGGCCCAGAGACCCAGTACTTC
>12|NA|NA|TRBV2|TRBJ2-1
CASSDSDNEQFF
TGTGCCAGCAGTGACAGCGACAATGAGCAGTTCTTC
>14|TRBD2|NA|TRBV18|TRBJ2-3
CASSQSGAADTQYF
TGTGCCAGCTCTCAAAGCGGGGCCGCAGATACGCAGTATTTT
>14|NA|NA|TRBV6-1|TRBJ1-1
CASNCRGGATEAFF
TGTGCCAGCAACTGCCGCGGGGGGGCCACTGAAGCTTTCTTT
>14|NA|NA|TRBV6-6|TRBJ1-5
CASSSSLGIQPQHF
TGTGCCAGCAGTTCATCATTGGGGATCCAGCCCCAGCATTTT
>16|NA|NA|TRBV5-6|TRBJ2-1
CASSSELSRRGNEQFF
TGTGCCAGCAGCTCGGAGTTGAGTCGAAGGGGCAATGAGCAGTTCTTC
>14|TRBD2|few|TRBV7-6|TRBJ2-1
CASGLGGGVNEQFF
TGTGCCAGCGGCCTGGGCGGGGGGGTGAATGAGCAGTTCTTC
>14|TRBD1|NA|TRBV20-1|TRBJ2-7
CSAPQQGVPYEQYF
TGCAGTGCCCCTCAACAGGGGGTTCCCTACGAGCAGTACTTC
>15|NA|NA|TRBV2|TRBJ1-3
CASRVTWKNGNTIYF
TGTGCCAGCAGGGTGACCTGGAAAAATGGAAACACCATATATTTT
>16|NA|few|TRBV7-2|TRBJ2-1
CASSLGLALPYNEQFF
TGTGCCAGCAGCTTAGGGCTAGCTCTGCCCTACAATGAGCAGTTCTTC
>15|NA|few|TRBV5-1|TRBJ2-2
CASSPGLYNTGELFF
TGCGCCAGCAGCCCTGGACTCTACAACACCGGGGAGCTGTTTTTT
>14|NA|few|TRBV4-1|TRBJ2-3
CASSPIGTKDTQYF
TGCGCCAGCAGCCCCATAGGGACGAAGGATACGCAGTATTTT
>16|TRBD2|few|TRBV5-6|TRBJ2-1
CASSLGLAGGPDEQFF
TGTGCCAGCAGCTTGGGCCTAGCGGGGGGGCCTGATGAGCAGTTCTTC
>16|NA|NA|TRBV7-2|TRBJ1-2
CASSLASPGIKYGYTF
TGTGCCAGCAGCTTAGCTTCTCCAGGGATAAAATATGGCTACACCTTC
>17|NA|once|TRBV7-3|TRBJ2-6
CATSSGTVNSGANVLTF
TGTGCCACCTCAAGCGGGACAGTGAACTCTGGGGCCAACGTCCTGACTTTC
>17|NA|NA|TRBV12-3/TRBV12-4|TRBJ2-4
CASRPDSTVPGGNIQYF
TGTGCCAGCAGACCAGACTCGACAGTCCCCGGCGGAAACATTCAGTACTTC
>12|NA|NA|TRBV7-2|TRBJ1-6
CASSFPRGSLHF
TGTGCCAGCAGCTTCCCCCGGGGGTCCCTCCACTTT
>17|NA|NA|TRBV7-6|TRBJ2-2
CASSLLAGLKNTGELFF
TGTGCCAGCAGCTTATTGGCGGGACTCAAGAACACCGGGGAGCTGTTTTTT
>13|NA|NA|TRBV7-2|TRBJ2-1
CASSARLTDEQFF
TGTGCCAGCAGCGCCCGACTTACGGATGAGCAGTTCTTC
>12|NA|once|TRBV28|TRBJ2-7
CASSSRELEQYF
TGTGCCAGCAGTTCCAGGGAGCTCGAGCAGTACTTC
>14|NA|NA|TRBV20-1|TRBJ2-7
CSARRQALAYEQYF
TGCAGTGCTAGAAGACAGGCCTTAGCCTACGAGCAGTACTTC
>14|NA|NA|TRBV7-2|TRBJ2-5
CASKLGRWQETQYF
TGTGCCAGCAAGTTAGGGAGATGGCAAGAGACCCAGTACTTC
>12|NA|NA|TRBV5-1|TRBJ2-1
CASGQNYNEQFF
TGCGCCAGCGGACAAAACTACAATGAGCAGTTCTTC
>15|NA|NA|TRBV6-1|TRBJ1-1
CASSEFGGLNTEAFF
TGTGCCAGCAGTGAATTCGGGGGCTTGAACACTGAAGCTTTCTTT
>14|NA|many|TRBV7-2|TRBJ2-5
CASSPIALRGTQYF
TGTGCCAGCAGCCCAATAGCCCTACGGGGGACCCAGTACTTC